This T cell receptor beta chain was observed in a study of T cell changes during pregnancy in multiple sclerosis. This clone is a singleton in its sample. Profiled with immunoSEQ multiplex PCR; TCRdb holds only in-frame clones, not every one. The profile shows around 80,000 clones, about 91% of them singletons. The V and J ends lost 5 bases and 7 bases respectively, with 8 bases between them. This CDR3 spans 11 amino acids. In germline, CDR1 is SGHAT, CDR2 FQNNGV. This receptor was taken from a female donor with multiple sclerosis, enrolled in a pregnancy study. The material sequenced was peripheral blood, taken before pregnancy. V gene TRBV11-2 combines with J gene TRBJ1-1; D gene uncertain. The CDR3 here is CASSRSNEAFF. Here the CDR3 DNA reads TGTGCCAGCAGCCGCAGTAATGAAGCTTTCTTT.